This T cell receptor beta chain was recorded in a study of T cell clones after liver transplantation. On the study more broadly: Until 12-24 months post-transplant, subjects got standard immunosuppression and no induction.

The CDR3 loop spans 17 amino acids. Trimming took 7 bases from V and 0 from J; bases not matched to a gene: 3. Germline V gene data show CDR1 as LNHDA and CDR2 as SQIVND (reference sequence). For this clone: What it binds is unknown.

Using immunoSEQ multiplex PCR, the repertoire was profiled, and TCRdb retains in-frame clones only, with some absent. This table has tens of thousands of clones, over 60% appearing once. Overall study findings and caveats: The donor-reactive repertoire was only partly measurable in two subjects, lacking donor cells. Migration into the graft, not deletion, may explain lost graft donor-reactive T cells.

The TCR was taken from a human patient who received a liver transplant. The graft donor may have given rise to some T cells. The sample consisted of CD4+ T cells from blood, taken at the 22-month timepoint. J is TRBJ2-1 and V is TRBV19; 16 bases fit TRBD2. The CDR3 DNA sequence: TGTGCCAGTAAGGGACTAGCGGGGGGGAGCTCCTACAATGAGCAGTTCTTC. Amino acid sequence: CASKGLAGGSSYNEQFF.